The 14 T cell receptor beta chains in this list originate from one sample, sequenced in a study of cytomegalovirus exposure and HLA in healthy donors. Use of 60 Vbeta and 13 Jbeta primers characterized the PCR. The protocol was immunoSEQ multiplex PCR, while the TCRdb copy is restricted to in-frame clones and leaves out a portion. This sample has around 90,000 clones, with roughly two thirds found just once. The sample comprised PBMCs. These receptors originate from a human donor in good health.

The V gene is TRBV5-1, the J gene TRBJ2-1; 8 bases match TRBD2. CDR1 is SGHRS, CDR2 YFSETQ, per germline. The CDR3 loop spans 18 amino acids. With 3 bases clipped from V and 5 bases from J, the junction kept 16 bases outside the gene matches. The CDR3 sequence: CASSYQFLGRGANNEQFF. The CDR3 DNA sequence: TGCGCCAGCAGCTACCAATTCCTGGGGCGGGGGGCAAACAATGAGCAGTTCTTC. The variable domain in full, completed from reference TRBV5-1 and TRBJ2-1, reads KAGVTQTPRYLIKTRGQQVTLSCSPISGHRSVSWYQQTPGQGLQFLFEYFSETQRNKGNFPGRFSGRQFSNSRSEMNVSTLELGDSALYLCASSYQFLGRGANNEQFFGPGTRLTVL.

This chain connects TRBV19 to TRBJ2-3; 10 positions match TRBD2. Trimming at V came to 4 bases and at J to 2 bases, leaving 3 bases not matched to a gene. The CDR3 is 15 residues long. In germline, CDR1 is LNHDA, CDR2 SQIVND (reference sequence). As DNA, the CDR3 is TGTGCCAGTAGTACTAGCGGGGGCCACACAGATACGCAGTATTTT. This sequence encodes CASSTSGGHTDTQYF. The full variable domain, with the rest looked up from reference TRBV19 and TRBJ2-3, is DGGITQSPKYLFRKEGQNVTLSCEQNLNHDAMYWYRQDPGQGLRLIYYSQIVNDFQKGDIAEGYSVSREKKESFPLTVTSAQKNPTAFYLCASSTSGGHTDTQYFGPGTRLTVL.

V and J are TRBV23-1 and TRBJ1-5; D is perhaps TRBD1 (6 bases). TRBV23-1 falls under the ORF class, with uncertain function. This CDR3 has 14 residues. V was shortened by 8 bases and J by 5 bases, with 16 bases between the two germline ends. CDR3 loop: CASGRNRVHQPQHF. In DNA form, the CDR3 reads TGCGCCAGCGGCCGAAACAGGGTTCATCAGCCCCAGCATTTT.

In its sample, this clone was seen a few times. The chain recombines TRBV10-2 with TRBJ1-2, with D perhaps matching TRBD1 (5 bases). Germline lookup yields CDR1 WSHSY and CDR2 SAAADI. The CDR3 spans 14 residues. Trimming removed 3 bases from V and 0 bases from J, with 8 bases in between. CDR3 amino acids: CASSDDSPNYGYTF. In DNA form, the CDR3 reads TGCGCCAGCAGTGACGACAGTCCTAACTATGGCTACACCTTC.

The chain uses TRBV18 and TRBJ2-5; possibly TRBD1 for D (5 bases). V lost 1 base and J lost 4, with 10 bases in between. This CDR3 is built from 14 residues. The V gene's germline CDR1 is KGHSH and CDR2 LQKENI. CDR3 nucleotide sequence: TGTGCCAGCTCACCACAGGGAAGGGGAGAGACCCAGTACTTC. It yields the protein CASSPQGRGETQYF.

V usage is TRBV7-2 and J usage is TRBJ1-1; the match to TRBD1 covers 7 bases. The germline CDR1 and CDR2 sequences are SGHTA and FQGNSA. The CDR3 is made up of 16 amino acids. Losses at the gene ends were 5 bases for V and 0 bases for J; bases not matched to a gene: 9. This CDR3 is CASSLDRAYMNTEAFF. The CDR3 DNA reads TGTGCCAGCAGCCTCGACAGGGCTTATATGAACACTGAAGCTTTCTTT.

CDR3 protein: CASRIRVSTEAFF. CDR3 DNA: TGTGCCAGCAGAATCAGGGTAAGCACTGAAGCTTTCTTT. J is TRBJ1-1 and V is TRBV27, with D possibly TRBD1 on 5 matching bases. With 6 bases removed from V and 4 bases from J, the gap between germline ends came to 12 bases. The CDR3 totals 13 residues. The germline gives CDR1 MNHEY, CDR2 SMNVEV (reference sequence).

The chain has TRBV11-1 and TRBJ2-5, with a possible D match to TRBD2 (6 bases). CDR1 SGHAT and CDR2 FQDESV come from the germline V gene (reference sequence). V lost 5 bases to trimming and J lost 2 bases, with 21 bases between them. The CDR3 has 17 residues. For the CDR3, the DNA is TGTGCCAGCAGCGAGCAGGGCAGCGGGTCCTTTCAAGAGACCCAGTACTTC. The encoded protein is CASSEQGSGSFQETQYF.

V and J are TRBV18 and TRBJ1-1; 10 nucleotides match TRBD1. J lost 1 base, V lost 3 bases, and 8 bases had no gene match. CDR3 size: 17 residues. CDR1 is KGHSH, CDR2 LQKENI, per germline. The CDR3 protein is CASSPLRQGAQNTEAFF. CDR3 nucleotide sequence: TGTGCCAGCTCACCTCTAAGACAGGGGGCGCAGAACACTGAAGCTTTCTTT.

The chain has TRBV4-3 and TRBJ1-6; 11 bases fit TRBD1. The CDR3 runs 16 residues. In germline, CDR1 is LGHNA, CDR2 YSLEER. V gave up 1 base and J gave up 9 bases; unmatched junction bases: 5. The CDR3 reads CASSQATGQGVSPLHF. The CDR3 DNA follows: TGCGCCAGCAGCCAAGCGACGGGACAGGGGGTTTCACCCCTCCACTTT.

Here the CDR3 reads CASSLAKTGVVTGELFF. CDR3 nucleotide sequence: TGTGCCAGCAGCTTAGCGAAGACAGGGGTGGTCACCGGGGAGCTGTTTTTT. This rearrangement joins TRBV7-6 to TRBJ2-2; 8 bases map to TRBD1. Germline lookup yields CDR1 SGHVS and CDR2 FNYEAQ. The CDR3 consists of 17 residues. J was trimmed by 4 bases and V by 0 bases; bases with no gene match: 7.

The chain employs TRBV5-4 and TRBJ1-1; D gene unclear. This CDR3 is built from 16 residues. The germline V gene has CDR1 SGHNT and CDR2 YYREEE (reference sequence). V lost 4 bases and J lost 7, with 23 bases in between. The CDR3: CASSRLDGGGEHEAFF. CDR3 coding DNA: TGTGCCAGCAGCCGGTTAGACGGCGGCGGGGAACATGAAGCTTTCTTT. Filled out from reference TRBV5-4 and TRBJ1-1, the complete variable domain reads ETGVTQSPTHLIKTRGQQVTLRCSSQSGHNTVSWYQQALGQGPQFIFQYYREEENGRGNFPPRFSGLQFPNYSSELNVNALELDDSALYLCASSRLDGGGEHEAFFGQGTRLTVV.

The chain joins TRBV5-4 to TRBJ1-6, with D hard to call. Between the trimmed V and J ends, which lost 0 bases and 18 bases, there was a span of 13 bases. CDR1 is SGHNT and CDR2 is YYREEE in the germline V gene (reference sequence). The CDR3 covers 12 residues. CDR3 sequence: CASSLATGESHF. Written as DNA, the CDR3 is TGTGCCAGCAGCTTGGCTACCGGGGAGTCCCACTTT.

The V and J genes are TRBV4-3 and TRBJ1-5; TRBD1 matches 7 bases. Germline CDR1 LGHNA, CDR2 YSLEER. V shed 1 base, J shed 4 bases, and the junction held 4 bases outside the gene matches. The CDR3 spans 15 residues. The CDR3 DNA follows: TGCGCCAGCAGCCAAGCCCCGGGACAGAATCAGCCCCAGCATTTT. Encoded protein: CASSQAPGQNQPQHF.